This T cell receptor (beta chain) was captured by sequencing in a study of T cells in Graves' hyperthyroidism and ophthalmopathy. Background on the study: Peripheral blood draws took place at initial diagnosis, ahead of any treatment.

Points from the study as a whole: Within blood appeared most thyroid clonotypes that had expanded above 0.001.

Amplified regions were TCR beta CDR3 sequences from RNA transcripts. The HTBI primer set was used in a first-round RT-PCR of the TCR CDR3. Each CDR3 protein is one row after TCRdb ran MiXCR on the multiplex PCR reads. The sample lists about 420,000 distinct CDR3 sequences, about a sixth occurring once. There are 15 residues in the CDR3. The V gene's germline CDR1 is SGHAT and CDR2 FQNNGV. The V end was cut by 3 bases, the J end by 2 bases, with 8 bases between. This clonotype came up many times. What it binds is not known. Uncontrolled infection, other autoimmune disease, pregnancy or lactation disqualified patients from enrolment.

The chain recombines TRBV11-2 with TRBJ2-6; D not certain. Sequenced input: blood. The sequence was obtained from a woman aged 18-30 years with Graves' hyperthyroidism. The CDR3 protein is CASSFWDTGANVLTF. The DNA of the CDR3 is TGTGCCAGCAGCTTTTGGGATACTGGGGCCAACGTCCTGACTTTC.